The 8 T cell receptor beta chains reported below all come from one sample, sequenced in a study of glioma-infiltrating T cells after dendritic cell vaccination. Profiled with immunoSEQ multiplex PCR; TCRdb holds only in-frame clones, not every one. The sample includes over 70,000 clones, over 70% of them seen just once. This sample comprised blood, obtained before dendritic cell vaccination. These receptor sequences come from a human donor with glioblastoma.

The chain links TRBV7-3 to TRBJ2-2; possibly TRBD1 for D (5 bases). Trimming shortened V by 5 bases and J by 2 bases, and 12 bases separated the two germline ends. CDR3 size: 15 residues. The germline gives CDR1 SGHTA, CDR2 FQGTGA. The CDR3: CASSKGSFNTGELFF. CDR3 nucleotides: TGTGCCAGCAGCAAGGGGTCCTTTAACACCGGGGAGCTGTTTTTT.

The chain has TRBV11-2 and TRBJ2-7; D may be TRBD2 (6 bases). The CDR3 is made up of 14 amino acids. Trimming left V 5 bases short and J 3 bases short, with 14 bases between. Germline CDR1 and CDR2: SGHAT and FQNNGV. CDR3 in amino acids: CASSRDQGGYEQYV. CDR3 bases: TGTGCCAGCAGCCGAGACCAGGGAGGCTACGAGCAGTACGTC.

This sequence joins TRBV2 and TRBJ1-6, with TRBD1 identical over 7 bases. Germline CDR1 is SNHLY and CDR2 is FYNNEI. With V trimmed by 6 bases and J by 3 bases, 11 bases remained unmatched. This CDR3 is built from 17 residues. CDR3 sequence: CASRAGDSILYNSPLHF. Here the CDR3 DNA reads TGTGCCAGCAGGGCCGGGGACAGTATCCTCTATAATTCACCCCTCCACTTT. Complete variable domain (other parts from reference TRBV2 and TRBJ1-6): EPEVTQTPSHQVTQMGQEVILRCVPISNHLYFYWYRQILGQKVEFLVSFYNNEISEKSEIFDDQFSVERPDGSNFTLKIRSTKLEDSAMYFCASRAGDSILYNSPLHFGNGTRLTVT.

The gene calls are TRBV29-1 and TRBJ1-5; D may be TRBD1 (5 bases). CDR1 and CDR2 from the germline V gene are SQVTM and ANQGSEA. V lost 3 bases, J lost 1 base, and 16 bases lay in between. The length of the CDR3 is 16 residues. The CDR3, as DNA: TGCAGCGTTGATGCCATCGTACAGGTCAGCAATCAGCCCCAGCATTTT. Translated, it gives CSVDAIVQVSNQPQHF.

This chain connects TRBV6-5 to TRBJ1-1, with a tentative D call TRBD1 (5 bases). The CDR3 totals 14 residues. Germline CDR1 is MNHEY and CDR2 is SVGAGI. V lost 6 bases to trimming and J lost 1 base, with 12 bases between them. The CDR3 DNA follows: TGTGCCAGCAGGGGGGACTGGAAGAACACTGAAGCTTTCTTT. This translates into CASRGDWKNTEAFF.

The J gene is TRBJ2-5, the V gene TRBV15, with 14 bases identical to TRBD2. The V and J ends lost 2 bases and 4 bases, in that order; junction bases with no gene match: 18. The germline gives CDR1 LNHNV, CDR2 YYDKDF (reference sequence). The CDR3 spans 21 residues. CDR3 in amino acids: CATSRRGRGLAGAGIRETQYF. Written as DNA, the CDR3 is TGTGCCACCAGCAGACGCGGGAGGGGACTAGCGGGAGCGGGCATTCGAGAGACCCAGTACTTC.

This chain joins TRBV10-3 and TRBJ1-5, with TRBD1 matching over 8 bases. The germline gives CDR1 ENHRY, CDR2 SYGVKD. The CDR3 covers 14 residues. V lost 6 bases to trimming and J lost 4 bases; unmatched junction nucleotides: 5. The CDR3 coding sequence is TGTGCCATCAGCCCGGGACAGGAAAATCAGCCCCAGCATTTT. Translation: CAISPGQENQPQHF.

In nucleotides, the CDR3 is TGCGCCAGCAGCTTGGATGGGGGGGGCACTGAAGCTTTCTTT. It translates to CASSLDGGGTEAFF. V usage is TRBV5-1 and J usage is TRBJ1-1, with a weak D call TRBD1 (5 bases). The CDR3 is 14 amino acids. Germline CDR1 is SGHRS and CDR2 is YFSETQ. Deletions cut 0 bases from V and 4 bases from J, with 10 bases between.